This passage covers 12 T cell receptor beta chains from one sample sequenced in a study of blood T cell repertoires in COVID-19. Measured with immunoSEQ multiplex PCR; TCRdb has only the in-frame clones, and not every one. Of 110,000 to 150,000 clones listed, around 80% are singletons. Material: PBMCs or T cells enriched from blood (not recorded which). The receptors stem from a woman aged 45-59 years who had recovered from COVID-19.

V gene TRBV12-3 or TRBV12-4 combines with J gene TRBJ2-1, with D perhaps matching TRBD1 (6 bases). This CDR3 region has 13 residues. With 7 bases removed from V and 12 bases from J, the gap between germline ends came to 19 bases. In DNA, the CDR3 is TGTGCCAGCACCCTATCGACAGGTCCGGGGCAGTTCTTC. Translated, it gives CASTLSTGPGQFF.

This clone was picked up many times. The chain joins TRBV24-1 to TRBJ2-7, with 8 bases lining up with TRBD1. Unmatched junction bases numbered 6, after V lost 4 bases and J lost 2 bases. There are 15 residues in the CDR3. Germline V gene data show CDR1 as KGHDR and CDR2 as SFDVKD. For the CDR3, the DNA is TGTGCCACCAGTGACACAGGGGGAAAGGCCTACGAGCAGTACTTC. It yields the protein CATSDTGGKAYEQYF.

The V and J genes are TRBV29-1 and TRBJ2-3; D is uncertain. The CDR3 sequence is 14 residues long. V was pared by 5 bases and J by 2 bases, with 14 bases between. Per the germline V gene, CDR1 is SQVTM and CDR2 is ANQGSEA. For the CDR3, the DNA is TGCAGCGTTACCTCACCCAGACTCACAGATACGCAGTATTTT. It specifies CSVTSPRLTDTQYF.

The sample holds one count of this clone. The chain has TRBV7-9 and TRBJ2-7; D perhaps matches TRBD2 (6 bases). CDR1 is SEHNR, CDR2 FQNEAQ, per germline (reference sequence). V lost 1 base and J lost 2, with 18 bases in between. The CDR3 runs 17 residues. The CDR3 region is CASSLVGRRGKAYEQYF. In DNA, the CDR3 is TGTGCCAGCAGCTTAGTGGGCAGGCGGGGAAAAGCCTACGAGCAGTACTTC.

The gene calls are TRBV3-1 (or the pseudogene TRBV3-2) and TRBJ1-2; the D is unclear. The CDR3 totals 14 residues. CDR1 LGHDT and CDR2 YNNKEL come from the germline V gene (reference sequence). Between the trimmed V and J ends, which lost 4 bases and 5 bases, there was a span of 14 bases. CDR3 bases: TGTGCCAGCAGCCTGAGGGATATTGGATATGGCTACACCTTC. It is translated as CASSLRDIGYGYTF.

This rearrangement joins TRBV4-2 to TRBJ2-7; TRBD2 aligns across 10 bases. The ends lost 4 bases at V and 3 bases at J; junction bases unmatched: 6. Germline assignment: CDR1 LGHNA and CDR2 YNFKEQ. The length of the CDR3 is 15 residues. The CDR3 DNA sequence: TGTGCCAGCAGCCCCCTAGCGGGGGACCTCTACGAGCAGTACTTC. It yields the protein CASSPLAGDLYEQYF.

This chain uses TRBV2 with TRBJ2-1; the D gene is possibly TRBD1 (6 bases). CDR3 length equals 12 residues. Germline V gene data show CDR1 as SNHLY and CDR2 as FYNNEI. V lost 3 bases, J lost 8 bases, and 8 bases lay in between. CDR3 DNA sequence: TGTGCCAGCAGTGATAGGGGGTATGAGCAGTTCTTC. Encoded protein: CASSDRGYEQFF.

The V gene is TRBV5-5, the J gene TRBJ2-1, with 9 bases fitting TRBD1. CDR3 length: 15 residues. Per germline, CDR1 SGHKS and CDR2 YYEKEE (reference sequence). After removal of 4 bases from V and 8 bases from J, the junction contained 10 bases not matched to a gene. The CDR3 nucleotides are TGTGCCAGCAGCATCCTTAGGGGACAGGGCTATGAGCAGTTCTTC. Translating it yields CASSILRGQGYEQFF.

The chain combines TRBV7-9 with TRBJ2-5; tentative D call: TRBD2 (5 bases). The CDR3 has 14 residues. Germline V gene sequence: CDR1 SEHNR, CDR2 FQNEAQ (reference sequence). Between the trimmed V and J ends, which lost 2 bases and 5 bases, there was a span of 12 bases. The CDR3 nucleotides read TGTGCCAGCAGCTTATATCATGGAGGCGAGACCCAGTACTTC. Translated: CASSLYHGGETQYF.

The chain links TRBV7-9 to TRBJ1-2; the match to TRBD1 covers 7 bases. This CDR3 region has 13 residues. The germline CDR1 and CDR2 sequences are SEHNR and FQNEAQ (reference sequence). V gave up 5 bases and J gave up 3 bases; unmatched junction bases: 3. The CDR3 loop is CASSPQGDYGYTF. CDR3 DNA: TGTGCCAGCAGCCCCCAGGGGGACTATGGCTACACCTTC.

The V call is TRBV3-1 (or the pseudogene TRBV3-2), the J call TRBJ1-2; D is ambiguous. V lost 1 base and J 4 bases, leaving 7 bases between the germline ends. The CDR3 extends over 13 amino acids. In germline, CDR1 is LGHDT, CDR2 YNNKEL (reference sequence). This chain's CDR3 is CASSQAGIYGYTF. The CDR3 coding sequence is TGTGCCAGCAGCCAAGCCGGGATCTATGGCTACACCTTC.

J is TRBJ2-1 and V is TRBV3-1 (or the pseudogene TRBV3-2); D unclear. Germline CDR1 reads LGHDT; CDR2 reads YNNKEL (reference sequence). V was trimmed by 0 bases and J by 6 bases, leaving 9 bases between them. The CDR3 consists of 14 residues. CDR3 DNA: TGTGCCAGCAGCCAAGATGCCTATTCCAATGAGCAGTTCTTC. This encodes CASSQDAYSNEQFF.